The entry below describes one TCR beta chain. Its antigen remains unidentified. At one end the junction does not follow the germline gene, possibly because of a read error. The PCR contained 60 Vbeta and 13 Jbeta primers. The assay was immunoSEQ multiplex PCR, and TCRdb's table has in-frame clones only and misses some. The table lists 150,000 to 200,000 clones, around 80% of them singletons. The CDR3 runs to 12 residues. Looked up from germline, CDR1 is MNHNS and CDR2 is SASEGT. These data are taken from a study of cytomegalovirus exposure and HLA in healthy donors. In the study overall: The Caucasian-associated ancestry cluster held over 80% of over 350 genotyped donors. Study results and caveats: TCR beta V- and J-gene trimming was later associated with a missense DCLRE1C variant. Near-uniform donor sequencing depth was presumed by presence/absence analyses.

At the time of sampling, donors were nominally healthy, though unrecorded immune exposures were likely. The sequencing input was PBMCs. The chain has TRBV6-1 and TRBJ1-1, with a weak D call TRBD1 (5 bases). The clonotype was recovered from a woman aged 45-60 years in good health and CMV-seronegative. CDR3 sequence (DNA): TGTGCCAGCAGTATGGGGCTCACTGAAGCCTTCTTT. Protein: CASSMGLTEAFF.